This T cell receptor (beta chain) appears in the sequencing data of a study of cytomegalovirus exposure and HLA in healthy donors. Study-wide results and limits: An analysis was carried out at a later point. It showed that HLA-associated TCR beta chains were more clonally expanded than equally common non-associated chains. The majority of TCR sequences were rare, yet some public TCRs appeared in many donors.

Donors had nominal health at sampling but likely had unrecorded immune exposures. Germline V gene data show CDR1 as ENHRY and CDR2 as SYGVKD. This CDR3 has 14 residues. The trim removed 10 bases at V and 3 bases at J, leaving 5 bases unmatched. To note about this clone: The antigen is unknown.

Primers for the PCR totalled 60 Vbeta and 13 Jbeta. The assay was immunoSEQ multiplex PCR, and TCRdb's table has in-frame clones only and misses some. The repertoire holds approximately 140,000 clones, with roughly two thirds as singletons. The sample taken for sequencing was PBMCs. The chain combines TRBV10-3 with TRBJ2-3; 12 bases are a match to TRBD2. This TCR derives from a human donor in good health. CDR3 nucleotides: TGTGCCACGACGACTAGCGGGGGAACAGATACGCAGTATTTT. Translated: CATTTSGGTDTQYF.